A selection of T cell receptor beta chains follows, all from one sample in a study of blood T cell repertoires in COVID-19. The protocol was immunoSEQ multiplex PCR, while the TCRdb copy is restricted to in-frame clones and leaves out a portion. The sample has about 130,000 clones, 77% seen once. Sequenced material: peripheral blood. These receptors all stem from a man aged 80 or over with acute or convalescent COVID-19. The CDR3 runs from the conserved cysteine through the conserved F or W. Fields, in order: clone size, J gene, V gene, D gene, CDR3 protein, CDR3 DNA. A D gene is named only where the DNA matches it firmly. Clone size is not always given. Where it is, it says once, few, many or a class for expanded clones.

clone_size: .
j_call: TRBJ2-4
v_call: TRBV19
d_call: TRBD1
cdr3_aa: CASTETGYPQKNIQYF
cdr3_nt: TGTGCCAGTACCGAGACAGGGTATCCGCAAAAAAACATTCAGTACTTC

clone_size: .
j_call: TRBJ1-4
v_call: TRBV6-5
d_call: .
cdr3_aa: CASNRGNATNEKLFF
cdr3_nt: TGTGCCAGCAATAGGGGGAATGCAACTAATGAAAAACTGTTTTTT

clone_size: .
j_call: TRBJ2-5
v_call: TRBV3-1/TRBV3-2
d_call: .
cdr3_aa: CASSQDSYQETQYF
cdr3_nt: TGTGCCAGCAGCCAAGATAGTTACCAAGAGACCCAGTACTTC

clone_size: .
j_call: TRBJ2-3
v_call: TRBV5-4
d_call: .
cdr3_aa: CASSLRSGGQGDTQYF
cdr3_nt: TGTGCCAGCAGCTTGCGGTCCGGGGGGCAGGGAGATACGCAGTATTTT

clone_size: .
j_call: TRBJ1-5
v_call: TRBV6-6
d_call: .
cdr3_aa: CASSYGQYSNQPQHF
cdr3_nt: TGTGCCAGCAGTTACGGACAGTATAGCAATCAGCCCCAGCATTTT

clone_size: .
j_call: TRBJ1-4
v_call: TRBV6-1
d_call: .
cdr3_aa: CASSDRGTGEKLFF
cdr3_nt: TGTGCCAGCAGTGACCGGGGAACGGGTGAAAAACTGTTTTTT

clone_size: .
j_call: TRBJ2-5
v_call: TRBV11-1
d_call: TRBD1
cdr3_aa: CASSLTGTGSGKTQYF
cdr3_nt: TGTGCCAGCAGCTTAACCGGGACAGGGAGTGGGAAGACCCAGTACTTC

clone_size: .
j_call: TRBJ2-2
v_call: TRBV4-2
d_call: TRBD1
cdr3_aa: CASSQDSRGPNTGELFF
cdr3_nt: TGTGCCAGCAGCCAAGATAGCAGGGGGCCGAACACCGGGGAGCTGTTTTTT

clone_size: .
j_call: TRBJ1-2
v_call: TRBV3-1/TRBV3-2
d_call: .
cdr3_aa: CASSQDRWDYGYTF
cdr3_nt: TGTGCCAGCAGCCAGGACAGATGGGACTATGGCTACACCTTC

clone_size: .
j_call: TRBJ1-1
v_call: TRBV18
d_call: .
cdr3_aa: CASAKTTNTEAFF
cdr3_nt: TGTGCCAGCGCTAAGACAACGAACACTGAAGCTTTCTTT

clone_size: .
j_call: TRBJ1-2
v_call: TRBV18
d_call: .
cdr3_aa: CASSLPNRDSNYGYTF
cdr3_nt: TGTGCCAGCTCCCTACCCAACAGGGATTCTAACTATGGCTACACCTTC

clone_size: once
j_call: TRBJ2-5
v_call: TRBV6-5
d_call: .
cdr3_aa: CASSQGRETQYF
cdr3_nt: TGTGCCAGCAGTCAGGGCCGAGAGACCCAGTACTTC

clone_size: .
j_call: TRBJ1-3
v_call: TRBV10-3
d_call: TRBD1
cdr3_aa: CAISELPGQGANTIYF
cdr3_nt: TGTGCCATCAGTGAGTTACCGGGACAGGGGGCGAACACCATATATTTT

clone_size: .
j_call: TRBJ1-6
v_call: TRBV28
d_call: .
cdr3_aa: CACSGSYNSPLHF
cdr3_nt: TGTGCCTGCTCCGGGTCCTATAATTCACCCCTCCACTTT

clone_size: .
j_call: TRBJ2-7
v_call: TRBV6-5
d_call: TRBD1
cdr3_aa: CASSSYRGPYEQYF
cdr3_nt: TGTGCCAGCAGTTCCTACAGGGGGCCCTACGAGCAGTACTTC

clone_size: .
j_call: TRBJ2-5
v_call: TRBV7-8
d_call: .
cdr3_aa: CASSLVEVGGQTQYF
cdr3_nt: TGTGCCAGCAGCTTAGTGGAGGTCGGCGGACAGACCCAGTACTTC

clone_size: .
j_call: TRBJ2-2
v_call: TRBV7-2
d_call: .
cdr3_aa: CASRTGGSNTGELFF
cdr3_nt: TGTGCCAGCAGAACCGGGGGATCAAACACCGGGGAGCTGTTTTTT

clone_size: .
j_call: TRBJ2-4
v_call: TRBV5-1
d_call: TRBD1
cdr3_aa: CASSLQGAGKNIVQYF
cdr3_nt: TGCGCCAGCAGCCTACAGGGGGCCGGGAAAAACATTGTTCAGTACTTC

clone_size: few
j_call: TRBJ1-5
v_call: TRBV11-2
d_call: TRBD1
cdr3_aa: CASSTNPPGQGGDQPQHF
cdr3_nt: TGTGCCAGCAGCACCAACCCCCCGGGACAGGGAGGGGATCAGCCCCAGCATTTT

clone_size: few
j_call: TRBJ2-3
v_call: TRBV27
d_call: .
cdr3_aa: CASAHRPGRDTQYF
cdr3_nt: TGTGCCAGCGCACACCGGCCCGGGAGAGATACGCAGTATTTT

clone_size: .
j_call: TRBJ2-7
v_call: TRBV5-1
d_call: TRBD1
cdr3_aa: CASSLGGTWTGGNHEQYF
cdr3_nt: TGCGCCAGCAGCTTGGGGGGGACCTGGACAGGAGGTAATCACGAGCAGTACTTC

clone_size: .
j_call: TRBJ2-3
v_call: TRBV28
d_call: .
cdr3_aa: CASSFLVDTQYF
cdr3_nt: TGTGCCAGCAGTTTTCTAGTGGATACGCAGTATTTT

clone_size: .
j_call: TRBJ1-1
v_call: TRBV6-6
d_call: .
cdr3_aa: CASTRGTEAFF
cdr3_nt: TGTGCCAGCACCCGGGGGACTGAAGCTTTCTTT

clone_size: .
j_call: TRBJ2-1
v_call: TRBV27
d_call: TRBD2
cdr3_aa: CASRLTSGAYNEQFF
cdr3_nt: TGTGCCAGCAGGCTGACTAGCGGGGCGTACAATGAGCAGTTCTTC

clone_size: .
j_call: TRBJ1-5
v_call: TRBV7-9
d_call: .
cdr3_aa: CASSLGGDTPQHF
cdr3_nt: TGTGCCAGCAGCTTAGGAGGGGACACACCCCAGCATTTT

clone_size: many
j_call: TRBJ2-7
v_call: TRBV30
d_call: TRBD1
cdr3_aa: CAWSVRMRDRVSYEQYF
cdr3_nt: TGTGCCTGGAGTGTACGAATGCGGGACAGGGTGAGCTACGAGCAGTACTTC

clone_size: .
j_call: TRBJ2-2
v_call: TRBV4-1
d_call: .
cdr3_aa: CASSQESEGANTGELFF
cdr3_nt: TGCGCCAGCAGCCAGGAAAGCGAGGGGGCGAACACCGGGGAGCTGTTTTTT

clone_size: once
j_call: TRBJ2-7
v_call: TRBV19
d_call: .
cdr3_aa: CASSEGSYEQYF
cdr3_nt: TGTGCCAGTAGTGAGGGTTCCTACGAGCAGTACTTC

clone_size: .
j_call: TRBJ1-1
v_call: TRBV2
d_call: .
cdr3_aa: CASSEAPRTLAFF
cdr3_nt: TGTGCCAGCAGTGAAGCGCCCAGAACCTTAGCTTTCTTT

clone_size: .
j_call: TRBJ1-1
v_call: TRBV12-3/TRBV12-4
d_call: .
cdr3_aa: CASLRRLDTEAFF
cdr3_nt: TGTGCCAGCTTGCGCCGATTGGACACTGAAGCTTTCTTT

clone_size: .
j_call: TRBJ1-5
v_call: TRBV10-1
d_call: .
cdr3_aa: CASSDYFYNQPQHF
cdr3_nt: TGCGCCAGCAGTGATTACTTTTACAATCAGCCCCAGCATTTT

clone_size: .
j_call: TRBJ1-2
v_call: TRBV7-2
d_call: TRBD1
cdr3_aa: CASSLGTGLLSNYGYTF
cdr3_nt: TGTGCCAGCAGCTTAGGGACAGGGCTACTTAGTAACTATGGCTACACCTTC

clone_size: .
j_call: TRBJ2-7
v_call: TRBV9
d_call: .
cdr3_aa: CASSVGTTYEQYF
cdr3_nt: TGTGCCAGCAGCGTAGGAACAACGTACGAGCAGTACTTC

clone_size: .
j_call: TRBJ2-7
v_call: TRBV4-3
d_call: TRBD1
cdr3_aa: CASSSGTGTYEQYF
cdr3_nt: TGCGCCAGCAGTTCCGGGACAGGGACCTACGAGCAGTACTTC

clone_size: once
j_call: TRBJ1-5
v_call: TRBV6-1
d_call: TRBD1
cdr3_aa: CASSAYRGLGNQPQHF
cdr3_nt: TGTGCCAGCAGTGCTTACAGGGGGCTGGGCAATCAGCCCCAGCATTTT

clone_size: .
j_call: TRBJ1-1
v_call: TRBV18
d_call: TRBD1
cdr3_aa: CASSSGTGGVVAEAFF
cdr3_nt: TGTGCCAGCTCAAGTGGGACAGGGGGCGTGGTGGCTGAAGCTTTCTTT

clone_size: .
j_call: TRBJ2-7
v_call: TRBV18
d_call: .
cdr3_aa: CASSPEVSSYEQYF
cdr3_nt: TGTGCCAGCTCACCGGAGGTTAGCTCCTACGAGCAGTACTTC

clone_size: .
j_call: TRBJ2-5
v_call: TRBV15
d_call: .
cdr3_aa: CATSGFLAEETQYF
cdr3_nt: TGTGCCACCAGTGGGTTTTTGGCGGAGGAGACCCAGTACTTC

clone_size: once
j_call: TRBJ1-2
v_call: TRBV5-5
d_call: .
cdr3_aa: CASSQQMNYGYTF
cdr3_nt: TGTGCCAGCAGCCAACAGATGAACTATGGCTACACCTTC

clone_size: few
j_call: TRBJ2-7
v_call: TRBV5-1
d_call: TRBD1
cdr3_aa: CASSLEGQAASYEQYF
cdr3_nt: TGCGCCAGCAGCTTGGAGGGACAGGCGGCCTCCTACGAGCAGTACTTC

clone_size: .
j_call: TRBJ2-7
v_call: TRBV6-6
d_call: TRBD1
cdr3_aa: CASSYPDRGAYEQYF
cdr3_nt: TGTGCCAGCAGTTACCCTGACAGGGGAGCCTACGAGCAGTACTTC

clone_size: .
j_call: TRBJ1-1
v_call: TRBV6-6
d_call: TRBD1
cdr3_aa: CASSHRDSKGAFF
cdr3_nt: TGTGCCAGCAGCCACCGGGACAGTAAAGGAGCTTTCTTT

clone_size: .
j_call: TRBJ2-6
v_call: TRBV28
d_call: .
cdr3_aa: CASSSLGGAPGANVLTF
cdr3_nt: TGTGCCAGCAGTTCCTTGGGGGGGGCCCCTGGGGCCAACGTCCTGACTTTC

clone_size: .
j_call: TRBJ2-3
v_call: TRBV7-2
d_call: .
cdr3_aa: CASSFPLGGGTDTQYF
cdr3_nt: TGTGCCAGCAGCTTCCCGCTAGGAGGGGGCACAGATACGCAGTATTTT

clone_size: .
j_call: TRBJ1-2
v_call: TRBV19
d_call: TRBD1
cdr3_aa: CASRTGSKGYTF
cdr3_nt: TGTGCCAGTAGGACAGGGAGTAAAGGCTACACCTTC

clone_size: .
j_call: TRBJ2-3
v_call: TRBV4-1
d_call: TRBD2
cdr3_aa: CASSRAPGLAGVTDTQYF
cdr3_nt: TGCGCCAGCAGCCGAGCCCCGGGACTAGCGGGGGTCACAGATACGCAGTATTTT

clone_size: .
j_call: TRBJ1-1
v_call: TRBV4-1
d_call: TRBD1
cdr3_aa: CASSPRQGHTEAFF
cdr3_nt: TGCGCCAGCAGCCCACGACAGGGTCACACTGAAGCTTTCTTT

clone_size: .
j_call: TRBJ1-5
v_call: TRBV10-3
d_call: TRBD1
cdr3_aa: CATGQDSNQPQHF
cdr3_nt: TGTGCCACTGGACAGGATAGCAATCAGCCCCAGCATTTT

clone_size: few
j_call: TRBJ2-1
v_call: TRBV19
d_call: .
cdr3_aa: CASSGDTVLNEQFF
cdr3_nt: TGTGCCAGTAGCGGGGACACGGTCCTCAATGAGCAGTTCTTC